Each of the 2 T cell receptor beta chains below was sequenced from the same sample in a study of cytomegalovirus exposure and HLA in healthy donors. The PCR was carried out with 60 Vbeta primers and 13 Jbeta primers. Using immunoSEQ multiplex PCR, the repertoire was profiled, and TCRdb retains in-frame clones only, with some absent. The sample records 200,000 to 250,000 clones, about 80% being singletons. The sample taken for sequencing was PBMCs. Receptor source: a woman aged 55-70 years in good health and CMV-seropositive.

A word on this clone: Other nucleotide sequences in the sample specify the same CDR3. This sequence joins TRBV19 and TRBJ1-1, with 9 bases aligning to TRBD1. CDR1 is LNHDA and CDR2 is SQIVND in the germline V gene (reference sequence). The CDR3 consists of 13 residues. V shed 4 bases and J 5 bases; nucleotides not matched to a gene: 2. CDR3 coding DNA: TGTGCCAGTAGTACGACAGGGGGAACTGAAGCTTTCTTT. This gives the protein CASSTTGGTEAFF.

This chain links TRBV28 with TRBJ1-2, with TRBD1 matching 8 bases. Per the germline V gene, CDR1 is MDHEN and CDR2 is SYDVKM. V dropped 4 bases and J dropped 5; count of bases not matched to a gene: 6. There are 14 residues in the CDR3. For the CDR3, the DNA is TGTGCCAGCAGTTCCCCGGGACAGGAGTATGGCTACACCTTC. Translating it yields CASSSPGQEYGYTF.